One and the same sample provided the 23 T cell receptor beta chains below, sequenced in a study of regulatory T cells in long-lasting Graves disease. Construction of the TCR beta libraries employed iRepertoire HTBI primers in conjunction with Arm-PCR of CDR3 regions. TCRdb recomputed calls from the multiplex PCR reads with MiXCR, one row per CDR3 protein. The sample holds roughly 500,000 distinct CDR3 sequences; around 12% are singletons and the top ten take over 7%. Specified time point: newly diagnosed GD, antithyroid drugs for less than 3 months. Preparation of the TCR library used RNA extracted from PBMCs. The data were also submitted as part of a second study, on T cells in Graves' hyperthyroidism and ophthalmopathy.

Sequenced material: peripheral blood mononuclear cells (PBMCs), taken at new diagnosis, from a patient treated with antithyroid drugs. These receptors all come from a woman aged 30 to 39 with Graves disease.

This clonotype was counted a few times. A far larger clone is off by one base, so a read error is likely. The chain carries TRBV5-6 and TRBJ2-1, with D maybe TRBD2 (6 bases). Between the trimmed V and J ends, which lost 7 bases and 15 bases, there was a span of 23 bases. The CDR3 sequence is 13 residues long. Looked up from germline, CDR1 is SGHDT and CDR2 is YYEEEE. CDR3 amino acids: CASGGDVSASRFF. The CDR3 bases are TGTGCCAGCGGCGGGGACGTTTCGGCAAGTCGGTTCTTC.

This clonotype was seen at least ten times. The chain recombines TRBV20-1 with TRBJ1-1; tentatively, D is TRBD1 (5 bases). The CDR3 runs 14 residues. Germline assignment: CDR1 DFQATT and CDR2 SNEGSKA (reference sequence). Here the CDR3 DNA reads TGCAGCGCTGAGATGGGGGGACTGAACACTGAAGCTTTCTTT. This encodes CSAEMGGLNTEAFF.

Ten or more counts support this clonotype. CDR3 in DNA: TGCAGCGTCGGGGACAGCCCAGGGTCGGCCCAGTACTTC. This translates into CSVGDSPGSAQYF. The chain uses TRBV29-1 and TRBJ2-5; 7 bases map to TRBD1. Germline-derived CDR1 and CDR2 are SQVTM and ANQGSEA. The CDR3 consists of 13 residues. Trimming removed 6 bases from V and 9 bases from J; junction bases left unmatched: 13.

The J gene is TRBJ2-5, the V gene TRBV29-1; TRBD2 is a possible D gene (7 bases). This CDR3 is 12 amino acids long. V lost 5 bases, J lost 4 bases, and 11 bases lay in between. Germline V gene sequence: CDR1 SQVTM, CDR2 ANQGSEA. The CDR3 is CSVLGGGETQYF. For the CDR3, the DNA is TGCAGCGTTTTAGGGGGGGGAGAGACCCAGTACTTC.

In its sample, this clonotype was seen many times. V is TRBV6-5 and J is TRBJ1-4; no firm D call. The germline gives CDR1 MNHEY, CDR2 SVGAGI. V was clipped by 4 bases and J by 0 bases, with 12 bases between them. This CDR3 contains 16 residues. The CDR3 DNA follows: TGTGCCAGCAGTTTGATGGTCTTTCCAACTAATGAAAAACTGTTTTTT. Translated: CASSLMVFPTNEKLFF.

At least ten counts were recorded for this clonotype. The rearrangement links TRBV28 to TRBJ1-1; no reliable D call. Germline CDR1 reads MDHEN; CDR2 reads SYDVKM. Trimming left V 5 bases short and J 0 bases short, with 13 bases between. The CDR3 contains 15 residues. As DNA, the CDR3 is TGTGCCAGCAGTAGTTACAGACCGGTGAACACTGAAGCTTTCTTT. Amino acid sequence: CASSSYRPVNTEAFF.

This clonotype has only a few counts. The chain has TRBV5-6 and TRBJ2-3; the D gene could be TRBD1 or TRBD2 (5 bases each). V was clipped by 0 bases and J by 0 bases, with 8 bases between them. Germline V lookup: CDR1 SGHDT, CDR2 YYEEEE. The CDR3 is 15 amino acids. The CDR3 loop is CASSLAGDSTDTQYF. The CDR3 DNA reads as TGTGCCAGCAGCTTGGCCGGGGACAGCACAGATACGCAGTATTTT.

This clonotype was detected a few times. The V and J genes are TRBV6-1 and TRBJ1-1; unclear D gene. V was pared by 8 bases and J by 1 base, with 8 bases between. This CDR3 is 12 amino acids long. The germline V gene encodes CDR1 MNHNS and CDR2 SASEGT. In nucleotides, the CDR3 is TGTGCCAGCGACCCCGGGAACACTGAAGCTTTCTTT. Translated: CASDPGNTEAFF.

The table lists this clonotype with many counts. The chain combines TRBV20-1 with TRBJ2-4; D is possibly TRBD2 (6 bases). V dropped 0 bases and J dropped 8 bases, with 14 bases sitting between them. Germline CDR1 reads DFQATT; CDR2 reads SNEGSKA (reference sequence). This CDR3 spans 14 amino acids. As DNA, the CDR3 is TGCAGTGCTAGAGATCGGATCGGGAGAGACATTCAGTACTTC. Amino acid sequence: CSARDRIGRDIQYF.

The chain recombines TRBV7-2 with TRBJ1-1; unclear D gene. Germline V CDR1 and CDR2: SGHTA, FQGNSA. The length of the CDR3 is 17 residues. V shed 5 bases and J shed 3 bases, with 22 bases lying between them. The chain's CDR3 is CASSPMNRNARHTEAFF. The CDR3 DNA sequence: TGTGCCAGCAGCCCAATGAACCGGAATGCCCGGCACACTGAAGCTTTCTTT.

Turning to this clonotype: A much larger clone differs from this one at a single base, so this may be a read error. The rearrangement links TRBV27 to TRBJ2-3, with a weak D call TRBD2 (5 bases). Trimming cost V 3 bases and J 4 bases, with 17 bases left between them. Germline V gene sequence: CDR1 MNHEY, CDR2 SMNVEV (reference sequence). CDR3 size: 16 residues. For the CDR3, the DNA is TGTGCCAGCAGTTTCCTCCTGACGGGATCCGCAGATACGCAGTATTTT. Translating gives CASSFLLTGSADTQYF.

This sequence joins TRBV5-1 and TRBJ2-7; perhaps D is TRBD1 or TRBD2 (5 bases each). Trimming took off 3 bases at V and 6 bases at J, with 13 bases between the two ends. The CDR3 runs 13 residues. Looked up from germline, CDR1 is SGHRS and CDR2 is YFSETQ. CDR3 bases: TGCGCCAGCAGCTATACCAGTGGGGGCGAGCAGTACTTC. Encoded protein: CASSYTSGGEQYF. Full variable domain (remainder filled in from reference TRBV5-1 and TRBJ2-7): KAGVTQTPRYLIKTRGQQVTLSCSPISGHRSVSWYQQTPGQGLQFLFEYFSETQRNKGNFPGRFSGRQFSNSRSEMNVSTLELGDSALYLCASSYTSGGEQYFGPGTRLTVT.

This clonotype was seen ten or more times. J is TRBJ2-1 and V is TRBV10-3, with unresolved D. CDR3 length: 12 residues. CDR1 is ENHRY and CDR2 is SYGVKD in the germline V gene. Deletions cut 6 bases from V and 5 bases from J, with 8 bases between. CDR3 residues: CAIREGNNEQFF. In DNA, the CDR3 is TGTGCCATCAGGGAAGGGAACAATGAGCAGTTCTTC.

This clonotype was detected ten times or more. This chain uses TRBV11-2 with TRBJ2-7; D is undetermined. CDR1 and CDR2 (germline): SGHAT, FQNNGV. Trimming stripped 1 base from V and 6 bases from J, with 13 bases between. The CDR3 loop spans 14 amino acids. The CDR3 spells CASSLVHGSGEQYF. In DNA form, the CDR3 reads TGTGCCAGCAGCTTAGTTCATGGGTCTGGCGAGCAGTACTTC.

This clonotype was recorded at least ten times. V and J are TRBV12-3 or TRBV12-4 and TRBJ2-1; D is perhaps TRBD2 (5 bases). Trimming pared 7 bases from V and 4 bases from J, leaving 11 bases between. CDR3 size: 13 residues. CDR3 nucleotides: TGTGCCAGCAACCTGGACTTTTACAATGAGCAGTTCTTC. Translation: CASNLDFYNEQFF.

This clonotype turned up a few times. V usage is TRBV10-1 and J usage is TRBJ1-1; D call uncertain. The CDR3 sequence is 15 residues long. Trimming took 0 bases from V and 3 from J, leaving 11 bases between them. CDR1 WNHNN and CDR2 SYGVQD come from the germline V gene (reference sequence). The CDR3 DNA sequence: TGCGCCAGCAGTGAGTCGAGGTGGGGAGACACTGAAGCTTTCTTT. Translating it yields CASSESRWGDTEAFF.

CDR3 in DNA: TGTGCCAGCAGTGAAGCGCGGGTTAGGGTTCTTCGAGGGAATCAGCCCCAGCATTTT. Translated: CASSEARVRVLRGNQPQHF. This chain uses TRBV6-1 with TRBJ1-5, with unresolved D. Deletions cut 0 bases from V and 4 bases from J, with 22 bases between. The germline gives CDR1 MNHNS, CDR2 SASEGT. This CDR3 has 19 amino acids.

At least ten counts were recorded for this clonotype. V and J are TRBV20-1 and TRBJ2-1; possibly TRBD2 for D (6 bases). Germline-derived CDR1 and CDR2 are DFQATT and SNEGSKA (reference sequence). The CDR3 is 14 amino acids. Trimming took off 1 base at V and 0 bases at J, with 7 bases between the two ends. The CDR3 spells CSARVGGSYNEQFF. DNA for the CDR3: TGCAGTGCTAGAGTGGGGGGCTCCTACAATGAGCAGTTCTTC.

This clonotype was seen ten or more times. CDR3 protein: CASSFGEGLADTQYF. CDR3 DNA sequence: TGTGCCAGCAGCTTCGGTGAGGGTTTGGCAGATACGCAGTATTTT. The chain uses TRBV11-3 and TRBJ2-3, with a weak D call TRBD2 (5 bases). V was trimmed by 3 bases and J by 4 bases, leaving 14 bases between them. The CDR3 contains 15 residues. Germline CDR1 and CDR2: SGHNT and YENEEA.

This clonotype was detected many times. The chain recombines TRBV11-2 with TRBJ2-1; TRBD2 aligns across 7 bases. The CDR3 runs to 14 residues. Germline V gives CDR1 SGHAT, CDR2 FQNNGV. V lost 5 bases and J lost 6; bases outside the gene matches: 7. This chain's CDR3 is CASSEGLVVNEQFF. CDR3 nucleotide sequence: TGTGCCAGCAGCGAAGGACTAGTAGTCAATGAGCAGTTCTTC.

This clonotype has at least ten counts. This chain connects TRBV12-5 to TRBJ2-2; D remains ambiguous. The V gene lost 6 bases and the J gene lost 4 bases, with 3 bases spanning the gap. The germline gives CDR1 LGHNT, CDR2 FRNRAP. The CDR3 loop spans 11 amino acids. DNA for the CDR3: TGTGCTAGTGGGAGCACCGGGGAGCTGTTTTTT. Its protein is CASGSTGELFF.

This clonotype showed up many times. The rearrangement links TRBV20-1 to TRBJ1-3, with D perhaps matching TRBD1 (5 bases). V lost 4 bases, J lost 5 bases, and 12 bases lay in between. CDR3 length: 13 residues. Germline lookup yields CDR1 DFQATT and CDR2 SNEGSKA (reference sequence). In DNA form, the CDR3 reads TGCAGTGCTAACCGGGGCTTTAGAAACACCATATATTTT. Protein sequence: CSANRGFRNTIYF.

Ten or more counts support this clonotype. The rearrangement links TRBV12-3 or TRBV12-4 to TRBJ1-5; 9 bases match TRBD1. The CDR3 spans 13 residues. V lost 6 bases and J lost 5; bases outside the gene matches: 2. The CDR3 sequence: CASRGQGDQPQHF. CDR3 bases: TGTGCCAGCAGGGGACAGGGAGATCAGCCCCAGCATTTT.